There are a few counts of the clone carrying this T cell receptor beta chain. No antigen is known for it. The sample comes from a study of blood T cells in healthy people across ages. General study points: In these data, TCR beta diversity tracked strongly with naive T cell percentage.

This CDR3 region has 16 residues. Germline CDR1 is DFQATT and CDR2 is SNEGSKA (reference sequence). V was clipped by 4 bases and J by 0 bases; unmatched bases: 11. For the second PCR, which ran for 7 to 11 cycles, a sample-barcoded 5' primer and a J-beta primer mix were used. TCRdb recomputed calls from the 5' RACE reads with MiXCR, one row per CDR3 protein. This sample yields about 1,500,000 distinct CDR3 sequences, of which 28% are seen a single time; about 8% belongs to the top ten. This sequence joins TRBV20-1 and TRBJ2-5, with TRBD2 matching 7 bases. This receptor was obtained from a woman younger than 45 in good health. The sequenced sample consisted of blood. This CDR3 reads CSATSLSGVYQETQYF. The CDR3 DNA reads TGCAGTGCTACGAGCCTCAGCGGGGTTTACCAAGAGACCCAGTACTTC.